Sequencing of this T cell receptor (beta chain) was carried out in a study of cytomegalovirus exposure and HLA in healthy donors. Whole-study results and caveats: There were some public TCRs occurring in many donors, but most TCR sequences were rare.

This CDR3 comprises 16 residues. After removal of 8 bases from V and 1 base from J, the junction contained 5 bases not matched to a gene. Germline V lookup: CDR1 MNHEY, CDR2 SMNVEV (reference sequence). The PCR contained 60 Vbeta and 13 Jbeta primers. Sequencing used immunoSEQ multiplex PCR; TCRdb keeps in-frame clones, though not all of them. The sample consists of roughly 150,000 clones, about two thirds of them appearing once. Remarks on this clone: The antigen remains undetermined.

Sequencing used PBMCs. This receptor was taken from a man in his forties or fifties in good health and CMV-seronegative. The chain carries TRBV27 and TRBJ2-6, with 10 positions matching TRBD1. As DNA, the CDR3 is TGTGCCAGCGGGACAGGGGAAATTTCTGGGGCCAACGTCCTGACTTTC. Translated, it gives CASGTGEISGANVLTF.